The source of this T cell receptor beta chain is a study of blood T cell repertoires in COVID-19. Study in general: Specimens from acute and convalescent COVID-19 originated in the United States, Italy and Spain. Sample material is recorded as cDNA or gDNA derived from T cells, B-cell-depleted T cells, or PBMCs.

Authors' analysis steps: Researchers report that nucleated cell counts were estimated from reference gene primer amplification. The protocol was immunoSEQ multiplex PCR, while the TCRdb copy is restricted to in-frame clones and leaves out a portion. From that table come the V and J calls and clone size; the DNA was used to work out D and trimming. This repertoire shows 250,000 to 300,000 clones, roughly 86% found once; its top ten account for 3.6%. The germline V gene has CDR1 MDHEN and CDR2 SYDVKM. Trimming shortened V by 5 bases and J by 8 bases, and 20 bases separated the two germline ends. The CDR3 sequence is 15 residues long.

Sample: peripheral blood. This sequence joins TRBV28 and TRBJ2-3, with unresolved D. The sequence derives from a man younger than 35 with active or convalescent COVID-19. DNA for the CDR3: TGTGCCAGCAGTCCCCCTATTTTCGCGTCTGGTACGCAGTATTTT. Translated: CASSPPIFASGTQYF.